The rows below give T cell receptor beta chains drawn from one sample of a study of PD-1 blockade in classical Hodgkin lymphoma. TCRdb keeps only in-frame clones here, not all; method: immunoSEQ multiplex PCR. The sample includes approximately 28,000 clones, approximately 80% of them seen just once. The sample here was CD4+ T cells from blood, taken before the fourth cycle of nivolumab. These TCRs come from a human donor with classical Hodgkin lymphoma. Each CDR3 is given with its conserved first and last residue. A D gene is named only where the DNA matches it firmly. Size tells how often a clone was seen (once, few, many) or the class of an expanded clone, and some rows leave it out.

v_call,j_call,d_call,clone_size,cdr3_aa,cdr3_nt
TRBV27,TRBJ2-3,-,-,CASSLPGLGGTSTDTQYF,TGTGCCAGCAGTTTACCGGGCCTGGGGGGAACTAGCACAGATACGCAGTATTTT
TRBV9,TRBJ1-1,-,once,CASSVFPGNTEAFF,TGTGCCAGCAGCGTCTTCCCAGGGAACACTGAAGCTTTCTTT
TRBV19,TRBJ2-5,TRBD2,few,CASSIAYSGTPQETQYF,TGTGCCAGTAGTATAGCCTATAGCGGGACACCTCAAGAGACCCAGTACTTC
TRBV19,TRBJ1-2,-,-,CASRDAGYFIYGYTF,TGTGCCAGTAGGGATGCAGGGTACTTCATATATGGCTACACCTTC
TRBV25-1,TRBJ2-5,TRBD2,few,CASSERTRWETQYF,TGTGCCAGCAGTGAACGGACTAGATGGGAGACCCAGTACTTC
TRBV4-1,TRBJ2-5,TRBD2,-,CASSQELGTSGRSKTQYF,TGCGCCAGCAGCCAAGAACTAGGGACTAGCGGGAGGTCGAAGACCCAGTACTTC
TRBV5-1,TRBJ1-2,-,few,CASSDQTGAIGYTF,TGCGCCAGCAGCGACCAGACCGGGGCTATTGGCTACACCTTC
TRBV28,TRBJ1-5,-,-,CASSLFLTVNQPQHF,TGTGCCAGCAGTTTATTTTTGACAGTCAATCAGCCCCAGCATTTT
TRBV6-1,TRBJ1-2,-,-,CASSELQGASFNYGYTF,TGTGCCAGCAGTGAACTCCAGGGAGCTTCTTTTAACTATGGCTACACCTTC
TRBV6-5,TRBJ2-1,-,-,CASSSQGRSSYNEQFF,TGTGCCAGCAGTTCTCAGGGAAGGAGCTCCTACAATGAGCAGTTCTTC
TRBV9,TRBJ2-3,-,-,CASSGSSGYTDTQYF,TGTGCCAGCAGCGGTAGCTCGGGGTACACAGATACGCAGTATTTT
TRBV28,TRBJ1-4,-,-,CASNTYSGLTTTTNEKLFF,TGTGCCAGCAACACCTACAGTGGGCTGACGACAACAACTAATGAAAAACTGTTTTTT
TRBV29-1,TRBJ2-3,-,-,CSVRTGTDTQYF,TGCAGCGTAAGGACAGGCACAGATACGCAGTATTTT
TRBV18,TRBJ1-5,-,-,CASSKETGPNQPQHF,TGTGCCAGCTCAAAGGAGACAGGCCCCAATCAGCCCCAGCATTTT
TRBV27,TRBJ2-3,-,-,CASSLTGPPYYTQYF,TGTGCCAGCAGTTTAACAGGACCACCCTACTATACGCAGTATTTT
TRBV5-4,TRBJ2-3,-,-,CASSLGSGATDTQYF,TGTGCCAGCAGCCTCGGGTCTGGGGCCACAGATACGCAGTATTTT
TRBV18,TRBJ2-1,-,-,CASSPYLGGGSGMLYNEQFF,TGTGCCAGCTCACCTTACCTAGGGGGAGGAAGCGGGATGTTGTACAATGAGCAGTTCTTC
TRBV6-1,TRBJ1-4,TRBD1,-,CASSEHYGQATNEKLFF,TGTGCCAGCAGTGAACACTATGGACAGGCAACTAATGAAAAACTGTTTTTT
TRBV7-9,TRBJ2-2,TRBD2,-,CASSLSSAGVTGELFF,TGTGCCAGCAGCTTAAGTTCGGCGGGGGTCACCGGGGAGCTGTTTTTT
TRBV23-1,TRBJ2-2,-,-,CASPPGGAANTGELFF,TGCGCCAGCCCCCCCGGCGGGGCAGCGAACACCGGGGAGCTGTTTTTT
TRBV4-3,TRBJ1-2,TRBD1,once,CASSQDRGLGYTF,TGCGCCAGCAGCCAGGACAGGGGGTTAGGCTACACCTTC
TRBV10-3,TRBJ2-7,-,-,CAISESGGLREQYF,TGTGCCATCAGTGAGTCGGGAGGTTTAAGGGAGCAGTACTTC
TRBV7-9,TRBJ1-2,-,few,CASRPQGVYGYTF,TGTGCCAGCAGGCCGCAGGGCGTCTATGGCTACACCTTC
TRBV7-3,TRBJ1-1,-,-,CASSPEGNTEAFF,TGTGCCAGCAGCCCCGAAGGGAACACTGAAGCTTTCTTT
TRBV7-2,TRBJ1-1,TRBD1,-,CASSTGQRNTEAFF,TGTGCCAGCAGCACGGGACAGCGGAACACTGAAGCTTTCTTT
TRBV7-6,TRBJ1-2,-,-,CASSLGVNYGYTF,TGTGCCAGCAGCTTAGGGGTTAACTATGGCTACACCTTC
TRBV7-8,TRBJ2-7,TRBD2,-,CASSILAGAPGEQYF,TGTGCCAGCAGCATTCTAGCGGGGGCCCCAGGCGAGCAGTACTTC
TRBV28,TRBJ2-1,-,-,CATLLRGAEKYNEQFF,TGTGCCACCCTCCTCCGCGGGGCAGAAAAGTACAATGAGCAGTTCTTC
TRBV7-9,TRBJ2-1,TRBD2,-,CASTPSGRAYNEQFF,TGTGCCAGCACCCCTAGCGGGAGAGCATACAATGAGCAGTTCTTC
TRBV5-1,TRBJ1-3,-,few,CASSLDGGDYSGNTIYF,TGCGCCAGCAGCTTGGATGGTGGGGACTACTCTGGAAACACCATATATTTT